Listed here is a single TCR beta chain. This sample was included in a study of blood T cell repertoires in COVID-19. Study-level information: Samples of COVID-19 (acute and convalescent) were obtained from the United States, Italy and Spain. Nucleic acid was either cDNA or gDNA, and it came from T cells, B-cell-depleted T cells, or PBMCs.

The CDR3 extends over 16 amino acids. Germline V gene data show CDR1 as SEHNR and CDR2 as FQNEAQ (reference sequence). The trim removed 5 bases at V and 10 bases at J, leaving 11 bases unmatched. Libraries were prepared by immunoSEQ multiplex PCR; TCRdb keeps only in-frame clonotypes and omits some of them. The top ten clones hold around 13% of a sample with fewer than 150,000 clones, around four fifths of them seen once. The chain carries TRBV7-9 and TRBJ1-4; 12 bases fit TRBD1. The TCR originated in a human donor in a cohort sampled during active COVID-19. Sequences were obtained from peripheral blood. CDR3: CASSKSYGTGGGKLFF. The DNA of the CDR3 is TGTGCCAGCAGCAAATCTTATGGGACAGGGGGCGGAAAACTGTTTTTT.